The clone carrying this TCR beta chain was counted a few times. Gene names and germline match the mouse. The sequence runs out 4 residues before the end of the CDR3; the remainder is reconstructed from the germline J gene. From germline, CDR1 is NNHNN and CDR2 SYGAGS (reference sequence). V lost 5 bases and J 0 bases, leaving 10 bases between the germline ends. The CDR3 has 14 residues. The record originates from a study of CD8+ T cells in alopecia areata. After isolation, RNA underwent reverse transcription to generate cDNA as the sequencing template. The assay was immunoSEQ multiplex PCR, and TCRdb's table has in-frame clones only and misses some. The sample has about 110,000 clones, none seen only once.

This rearrangement joins TRBV13-2 to TRBJ2-3, with D perhaps TRBD2 (6 bases). The receptor's source is a C3H/HeJ mouse with alopecia areata. These mice share the MHC haplotype H2-k. Sample: lesional skin. CDR3 bases read: TGTGCCAGCGGGGGGACTTCTAGTGCAGAA. This codes for CASGGTSSAE. The whole CDR3 protein is CASGGTSSAETLYF.